This T cell receptor (beta chain) originates from a study of T cell responses to AZD1222 COVID-19 vaccine. The CDR3 is 14 amino acids. Between the trimmed V and J ends, which lost 1 base and 11 bases, there was a span of 14 bases. Germline CDR1 reads SEHNR; CDR2 reads FQNEAQ (reference sequence). TCRdb keeps only in-frame clones here, not all; method: immunoSEQ multiplex PCR. Of over 100,000 clones in the sample, over 80% were seen once. The chain links TRBV7-9 to TRBJ1-4; weak D call: TRBD1 (6 bases). The origin of this receptor is an adult in good health. Material: peripheral blood, obtained on day 0 of AZD1222 vaccination. CDR3 region: CASSLGQATMKLFF. The DNA of the CDR3 is TGTGCCAGCAGCTTAGGACAGGCGACGATGAAACTGTTTTTT.